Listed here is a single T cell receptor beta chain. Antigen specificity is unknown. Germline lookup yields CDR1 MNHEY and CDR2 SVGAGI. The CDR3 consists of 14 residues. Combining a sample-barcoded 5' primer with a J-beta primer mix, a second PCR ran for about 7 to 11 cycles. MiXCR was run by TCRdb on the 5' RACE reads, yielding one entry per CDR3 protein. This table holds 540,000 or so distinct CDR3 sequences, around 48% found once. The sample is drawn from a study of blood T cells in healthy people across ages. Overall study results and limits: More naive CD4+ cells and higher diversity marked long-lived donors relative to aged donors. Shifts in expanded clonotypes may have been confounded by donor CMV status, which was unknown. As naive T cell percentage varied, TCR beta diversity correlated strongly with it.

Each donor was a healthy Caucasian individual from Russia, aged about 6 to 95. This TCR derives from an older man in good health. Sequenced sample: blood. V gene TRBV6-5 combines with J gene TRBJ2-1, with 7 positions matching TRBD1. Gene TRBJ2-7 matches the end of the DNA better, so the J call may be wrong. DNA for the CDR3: TGTGCCAGCAGAACCGGGACAGAATTTGGGGAGCAGTACTTC. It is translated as CASRTGTEFGEQYF.